The next 10 T cell receptor beta chains were all read from a single sample in a study of response to subunit inactivated influenza vaccine. TCRdb recomputed calls from the RT-PCR reads with MiXCR, one row per CDR3 protein. The sample lists around 480,000 distinct CDR3 sequences, about 15% occurring once. The sample here was CD4+ T cells sorted from PBMCs, taken around 25 months after vaccination. These receptors all come from a man in his fifties or sixties who received an inactivated influenza vaccine.

This clonotype was observed a few times. This chain links TRBV20-1 with TRBJ2-3; D may match TRBD1 or TRBD2 (6 bases each). Deletions cut 5 bases from V and 0 bases from J, with 9 bases between. Germline-derived CDR1 and CDR2 are DFQATT and SNEGSKA (reference sequence). CDR3 length equals 13 residues. The CDR3 DNA is TGCAGTGCTCCCGGGGGCAGCACAGATACGCAGTATTTT. This encodes CSAPGGSTDTQYF.

This clonotype was observed a handful of times. The genes are TRBV6-1 and TRBJ1-4; D unresolved. Germline assignment: CDR1 MNHNS and CDR2 SASEGT. CDR3 length: 15 amino acids. V gave up 8 bases and J gave up 0 bases, with 13 bases separating them. The CDR3 region is CASYPRFATNEKLFF. The CDR3 DNA reads as TGTGCCAGCTATCCCCGGTTTGCAACTAATGAAAAACTGTTTTTT.

The CDR3 region is CASSYSVGRGGSPLHF. The CDR3 bases are TGTGCCAGCAGTTACTCGGTCGGCAGGGGGGGTTCACCCCTCCACTTT. V gene TRBV6-5 combines with J gene TRBJ1-6, with TRBD1 matching 7 bases. Looked up from germline, CDR1 is MNHEY and CDR2 is SVGAGI. V shed 0 bases, J shed 9 bases, and the junction held 8 bases outside the gene matches. This CDR3 has 16 residues.

This rearrangement joins TRBV6-6 to TRBJ2-1, with 7 bases identical to TRBD1. Germline-derived CDR1 and CDR2 are MNHNY and SVGAGI (reference sequence). V lost 8 bases, J lost 4 bases, and 5 bases stayed unmatched. CDR3 length equals 13 residues. CDR3 bases: TGTGCCAGCTGCCCGGGACAGTACAATGAGCAGTTCTTC. This gives the protein CASCPGQYNEQFF.

In its sample, this clonotype was seen many times. V and J are TRBV11-2 and TRBJ1-1, with D perhaps matching TRBD1 (5 bases). Per the germline V gene, CDR1 is SGHAT and CDR2 is FQNNGV. Between the trimmed V and J ends, which lost 5 bases and 4 bases, there was a span of 14 bases. The CDR3 sequence is 14 residues long. CDR3 bases: TGTGCCAGCAGCCTACTGGGGGGAAGCACTGAAGCTTTCTTT. It specifies CASSLLGGSTEAFF.

The genes are TRBV6-1 and TRBJ2-3, with D perhaps matching TRBD2 (6 bases). V was cut by 6 bases and J by 3 bases, with 16 bases left in between. CDR1 MNHNS and CDR2 SASEGT come from the germline V gene. CDR3 length: 15 residues. The CDR3, as DNA: TGTGCCAGCAGCCCCCCACCGGGAGTGACAGATACGCAGTATTTT. Amino acids: CASSPPPGVTDTQYF.

This clonotype was observed a few times. The genes are TRBV20-1 and TRBJ2-3, with TRBD2 identical over 7 bases. Looked up from germline, CDR1 is DFQATT and CDR2 is SNEGSKA (reference sequence). The J segment lost 5 bases and the V segment lost 1 base, leaving 9 bases of the junction unmatched. This CDR3 has 15 residues. CDR3 DNA: TGCAGTGCTAGAGCTAGAGCGGGGTACGGAGATACGCAGTATTTT. This codes for CSARARAGYGDTQYF.

The table lists this clonotype with a few counts. The V call is TRBV3-1, the J call TRBJ2-5; D call uncertain. CDR3 size: 14 residues. Trimming stripped 1 base from V and 5 bases from J, with 11 bases between. Looked up from germline, CDR1 is LGHDT and CDR2 is YNNKEL (reference sequence). The CDR3 DNA sequence: TGTGCCAGCAGCCAAGCGCAGTTCAAGGAGACCCAGTACTTC. Translating it yields CASSQAQFKETQYF.

This clonotype has a count of ten or more. The chain combines TRBV10-3 with TRBJ1-2, with 8 bases lining up with TRBD1. This CDR3 has 14 residues. The germline gives CDR1 ENHRY, CDR2 SYGVKD. V lost 6 bases and J lost 5; bases outside the gene matches: 8. The CDR3 reads CAIRGTGLGYGYTF. In nucleotides, the CDR3 is TGTGCCATCAGGGGGACAGGTCTCGGGTATGGCTACACCTTC.

The CDR3 region is CASSLGPGGAYEQYF. CDR3 nucleotide sequence: TGCGCCAGCAGCTTGGGTCCCGGGGGGGCCTACGAGCAGTACTTC. The rearrangement joins TRBV5-1 to TRBJ2-7; the match to TRBD2 covers 8 bases. Germline V gene data show CDR1 as SGHRS and CDR2 as YFSETQ. V trimming: 0 bases; J trimming: 2 bases; junction bases outside the gene matches: 4. The CDR3 has 15 residues.